One and the same sample provided the 29 T cell receptor beta chains below, sequenced in a study of control samples from healthy donors and cancer patients. The table came from immunoSEQ multiplex PCR; TCRdb's copy has only in-frame clones and leaves some out. Of more than 60,000 clones detected, roughly nine tenths appear once; the ten largest clones hold roughly a tenth. Sequenced material: PBMCs. All receptors come from a woman between 50 and 59 years old with colorectal cancer.

The V and J genes are TRBV28 and TRBJ1-1; D is possibly TRBD1 (5 bases). CDR1 is MDHEN and CDR2 is SYDVKM in the germline V gene. Trimming pared 3 bases from V and 9 bases from J, leaving 20 bases between. The CDR3 totals 15 residues. DNA for the CDR3: TGTGCCAGCAGTTTTTATGGACGGGCAGGACATCAAGCTTTCTTT. The encoded protein is CASSFYGRAGHQAFF. The full variable domain, with the rest looked up from reference TRBV28 and TRBJ1-1, is DVKVTQSSRYLVKRTGEKVFLECVQDMDHENMFWYRQDPGLGLRLIYFSYDVKMKEKGDIPEGYSVSREKKERFSLILESASTNQTSMYLCASSFYGRAGHQAFFGQGTRLTVV.

V and J are TRBV9 and TRBJ2-2, with 8 bases fitting TRBD1. The germline gives CDR1 SGDLS, CDR2 YYNGEE. CDR3 length: 16 amino acids. J lost 2 bases, V lost 4 bases, and 7 bases had no gene match. The CDR3 loop is CASSKQTGDNTGELFF. The CDR3, as DNA: TGTGCCAGCAGCAAGCAGACAGGGGATAACACCGGGGAGCTGTTTTTT.

The chain combines TRBV28 with TRBJ2-4; 9 nucleotides agree with TRBD1. V trimming: 9 bases; J trimming: 5 bases; junction bases outside the gene matches: 5. The CDR3 covers 13 residues. CDR1 and CDR2 (germline): MDHEN, SYDVKM. The CDR3 sequence is CASTGTGQNIQYF. The CDR3 DNA is TGTGCCAGTACGGGGACAGGGCAAAACATTCAGTACTTC.

The rearrangement joins TRBV9 to TRBJ1-1; no clear D. The germline V and J ends were trimmed by 0 bases and 3 bases, with 9 bases remaining between them. The CDR3 loop spans 14 amino acids. Germline V lookup: CDR1 SGDLS, CDR2 YYNGEE. The CDR3, as DNA: TGTGCCAGCAGCGTAGGGTATCTATACACTGAAGCTTTCTTT. Its translation is CASSVGYLYTEAFF.

Here the CDR3 reads CASAEGSGANVLTF. The CDR3 bases are TGTGCCTCCGCGGAGGGCTCTGGGGCCAACGTCCTGACTTTC. The J gene is TRBJ2-6, the V gene TRBV6-5; tentative D call: TRBD2 (6 bases). Trimming pared 11 bases from V and 0 bases from J, leaving 11 bases between. Germline loops: CDR1 MNHEY, CDR2 SVGAGI. CDR3 length equals 14 residues.

The chain carries TRBV5-1 and TRBJ2-5; maybe TRBD2 (6 bases). CDR3 length: 15 amino acids. The V gene's germline CDR1 is SGHRS and CDR2 YFSETQ. Trimming removed 2 bases at V and 5 bases at J, with 16 bases between. CDR3 bases: TGCGCCAGCAGCTTATTGGGGCTTCGGGGGGAGACCCAGTACTTC. This encodes CASSLLGLRGETQYF.

The chain has TRBV12-5 and TRBJ2-5; 7 bases align to TRBD2. The V segment lost 5 bases and the J segment 4 bases; nucleotides outside the gene matches: 13. The germline V gene encodes CDR1 LGHNT and CDR2 FRNRAP. CDR3 length equals 16 residues. Written as DNA, the CDR3 is TGTGCTAGTGGTGACCAAGCGGGACCAGGGAGAGAGACCCAGTACTTC. Protein sequence: CASGDQAGPGRETQYF.

The V and J genes are TRBV6-6 and TRBJ2-1; D ambiguous. In germline, CDR1 is MNHNY, CDR2 SVGAGI (reference sequence). The CDR3 runs to 14 residues. V was cut by 0 bases and J by 0 bases, with 3 bases left in between. DNA for the CDR3: TGTGCCAGCAGTTACTCGGGCTCCTACAATGAGCAGTTCTTC. Translating gives CASSYSGSYNEQFF.

The chain joins TRBV6-4 to TRBJ1-1, with a possible D match to TRBD1 (5 bases). This CDR3 region has 14 residues. Germline V gene lookup returns CDR1 MRHNA and CDR2 SNTAGT. Trimming took off 3 bases at V and 1 base at J, with 9 bases between the two ends. This chain's CDR3 is CASSETTENTEAFF. As DNA, the CDR3 is TGTGCCAGCAGTGAGACGACAGAGAACACTGAAGCTTTCTTT.

J is TRBJ1-1 and V is TRBV20-1; D gene unclear. The CDR3 runs to 11 residues. Trimming cost V 2 bases and J 2 bases, with 3 bases left between them. From germline, CDR1 is DFQATT and CDR2 SNEGSKA (reference sequence). The CDR3 here is CSARSNTEAFF. The CDR3 DNA reads as TGCAGTGCTAGATCAAACACTGAAGCTTTCTTT.

The chain couples TRBV6-5 to TRBJ1-1; TRBD1 agrees at 7 bases. This CDR3 contains 14 residues. Germline CDR1 MNHEY, CDR2 SVGAGI. The junction had 5 bases not matched to a gene; V was cut back by 6 bases and J by 1 base. CDR3 loop: CASSRQGGNTEAFF. CDR3 bases: TGTGCCAGCAGCAGACAGGGAGGGAACACTGAAGCTTTCTTT.

The genes are TRBV2 and TRBJ1-6; weak D call: TRBD1 (6 bases). Trimming left V 1 base short and J 6 bases short, with 10 bases between. Germline CDR1 reads SNHLY; CDR2 reads FYNNEI. The CDR3 covers 15 residues. The chain's CDR3 is CASSEGQAGNSPLHF. The CDR3 DNA sequence: TGTGCCAGCAGTGAAGGACAGGCCGGTAATTCACCCCTCCACTTT.

V gene TRBV28 combines with J gene TRBJ2-7; no clear D. The CDR3 is 14 amino acids. Germline-derived CDR1 and CDR2 are MDHEN and SYDVKM. V lost 6 bases and J 0 bases, leaving 12 bases between the germline ends. Written as DNA, the CDR3 is TGTGCCAGCAGCCTTGGGTTCAGCTCCTACGAGCAGTACGTC. Translated, it gives CASSLGFSSYEQYV.

The V call is TRBV6-2 or TRBV6-3, the J call TRBJ2-7, with TRBD2 matching 7 bases. Germline CDR1 MNHEY, CDR2 SVGEGT. The CDR3 extends over 15 amino acids. After removal of 5 bases from V and 5 bases from J, the junction contained 12 bases not matched to a gene. CDR3: CASSPPPGREHEQYV. CDR3 nucleotides: TGTGCCAGCAGTCCCCCCCCTGGGAGGGAACACGAGCAGTACGTC.

The chain couples TRBV5-1 to TRBJ2-3, with D possibly matching TRBD2 (6 bases). Trimming pared 5 bases from V and 4 bases from J, leaving 14 bases between. The CDR3 extends over 14 amino acids. In germline, CDR1 is SGHRS, CDR2 YFSETQ. The CDR3 sequence: CASSEGRIPDTQYF. Written as DNA, the CDR3 is TGCGCCAGCAGTGAGGGGAGGATACCAGATACGCAGTATTTT.

The chain links TRBV6-2 or TRBV6-3 to TRBJ2-7; unclear D gene. The ends were cut back, 2 bases at V and 0 bases at J, with 5 bases in the middle. Germline V gene sequence: CDR1 MNHEY, CDR2 SVGEGT. There are 13 residues in the CDR3. CDR3 loop: CASSYGISYEQYV. Here the CDR3 DNA reads TGTGCCAGCAGTTACGGCATCTCCTACGAGCAGTACGTC.

Details on this clone: One end of the junction varies from germline; a read error may be responsible. The CDR3 reads CATSRDSGTWPFF. Written as DNA, the CDR3 is TGTGCCACCAGCAGAGATTCGGGGACATGGCCTTTTTTT. The V and J genes are TRBV15 and TRBJ1-1; possibly TRBD1 for D (6 bases). There are 13 residues in the CDR3. CDR1 and CDR2 (germline): LNHNV, YYDKDF (reference sequence).

The chain carries TRBV10-3 and TRBJ2-3; 7 positions match TRBD2. This CDR3 comprises 14 residues. Germline trimming cut 3 bases from V and 6 bases from J; bases unmatched to any gene: 6. Germline V CDR1 and CDR2: ENHRY, SYGVKD. The CDR3, as DNA: TGTGCCATCAGTGAAGCGGGAATCGCGGATACGCAGTATTTT. Protein product: CAISEAGIADTQYF.

The chain carries TRBV29-1 and TRBJ2-5, with D perhaps TRBD2 (6 bases). CDR3 length: 10 amino acids. Germline CDR1 is SQVTM and CDR2 is ANQGSEA. Trimming left V 7 bases short and J 5 bases short, with 8 bases between. CDR3 amino acids: CSGGRETQYF. CDR3 DNA sequence: TGCAGCGGGGGGAGGGAGACCCAGTACTTC.

V and J are TRBV2 and TRBJ2-1; tentatively, D is TRBD2 (5 bases). The V end lost 0 bases, the J end lost 10 bases, and 10 bases lay between the germline ends. The germline gives CDR1 SNHLY, CDR2 FYNNEI. This CDR3 contains 13 residues. The CDR3 DNA sequence: TGTGCCAGCAGTGAAGCCCTGAGGGTCGAGCAGTTCTTC. Protein product: CASSEALRVEQFF.

The chain couples TRBV10-3 to TRBJ1-2; 9 bases match TRBD1. Per the germline V gene, CDR1 is ENHRY and CDR2 is SYGVKD. There are 16 residues in the CDR3. V gave up 8 bases and J gave up 1 base; unmatched junction bases: 11. CDR3 loop: CAIWDREGSINYGYTF. CDR3 in DNA: TGTGCCATCTGGGACAGGGAGGGATCGATTAACTATGGCTACACCTTC.

The chain carries TRBV9 and TRBJ2-5; a weak D match, TRBD1 (6 bases). Trimming stripped 3 bases from V and 5 bases from J, with 14 bases between. Germline-derived CDR1 and CDR2 are SGDLS and YYNGEE. This CDR3 contains 14 residues. The DNA of the CDR3 is TGTGCCAGCAGCGCATTTACAGGGACGGAGACCCAGTACTTC. Translated, it gives CASSAFTGTETQYF.

This chain joins TRBV7-8 and TRBJ2-3; a possible D gene is TRBD2 (6 bases). Trimming removed 2 bases at V and 1 base at J, with 10 bases between. CDR3 size: 15 residues. Germline V gives CDR1 SGHVS, CDR2 FQNEAQ. The CDR3 reads CASSLNWGGTDTQYF. The CDR3 nucleotides read TGTGCCAGCAGCTTAAATTGGGGGGGCACAGATACGCAGTATTTT.

The J gene is TRBJ1-5, the V gene TRBV28; no firm D call. The germline V gene has CDR1 MDHEN and CDR2 SYDVKM. V lost 6 bases and J 6 bases, leaving 9 bases between the germline ends. CDR3 length: 12 amino acids. The CDR3 region has the DNA TGTGCCAGCAGGGATCAGGTTCAGCCCCAGCATTTT. It yields the protein CASRDQVQPQHF.

J is TRBJ1-3 and V is TRBV7-9, with D unresolved. The CDR3 has 14 amino acids. With 8 bases removed from V and 0 bases from J, the gap between germline ends came to 11 bases. The germline CDR1 and CDR2 sequences are SEHNR and FQNEAQ (reference sequence). Here the CDR3 reads CASAPILSGNTIYF. The CDR3 region has the DNA TGTGCCAGCGCTCCGATTCTCTCTGGAAACACCATATATTTT.

The chain carries TRBV5-1 and TRBJ1-5, with D unresolved. The CDR3 has 14 residues. CDR1 is SGHRS and CDR2 is YFSETQ in the germline V gene. The V gene lost 0 bases and the J gene lost 2 bases, with 6 bases spanning the gap. The CDR3 DNA follows: TGCGCCAGCAGCTTGGAAACAGGCAATCAGCCCCAGCATTTT. This translates into CASSLETGNQPQHF.

The rearrangement uses TRBV18 and TRBJ2-1; D ambiguous. From germline, CDR1 is KGHSH and CDR2 LQKENI. The CDR3 totals 13 residues. Trimming stripped 6 bases from V and 6 bases from J, with 12 bases between. DNA for the CDR3: TGTGCCAGCTCCCTCGGGCAGCCCAATGAGCAGTTCTTC. This sequence encodes CASSLGQPNEQFF.

The chain employs TRBV24-1 and TRBJ2-2; 7 positions match TRBD1. This CDR3 comprises 15 residues. CDR1 and CDR2 (germline): KGHDR, SFDVKD. J was trimmed by 4 bases and V by 6 bases; bases with no gene match: 7. DNA of the CDR3: TGTGCCACCAGTTATGAGGGGGCGAGCACCGGGGAGCTGTTTTTT. Translating it yields CATSYEGASTGELFF.

The V gene is TRBV19, the J gene TRBJ1-5; TRBD1 is a possible D gene (5 bases). V dropped 3 bases and J dropped 3 bases, with 12 bases sitting between them. The CDR3 runs 15 residues. Germline V CDR1 and CDR2: LNHDA, SQIVND (reference sequence). CDR3 sequence (DNA): TGTGCCAGTAGTATGGGAGACAGCTACAATCAGCCCCAGCATTTT. Its protein product is CASSMGDSYNQPQHF.